The rows below give T cell receptor beta chains drawn from one sample of a study of T cells in Graves' hyperthyroidism and ophthalmopathy. TCRdb redid the calling of the multiplex PCR reads with MiXCR, one entry per CDR3 protein. In the table there are 700,000 to 950,000 distinct CDR3 sequences, 30% to 40% of which are singletons. Sequencing used blood. Receptor source: a woman between 35 and 50 years old with Graves' hyperthyroidism. The CDR3 runs from the conserved cysteine through the conserved F or W. Fields, in order: V gene, J gene, clone size, D gene, CDR3 DNA, CDR3 protein. The D gene is left open where the match is weak. Some rows have no size entry. The others give once, few or many, or a class for an expanded clone.

v_call: TRBV20-1; j_call: TRBJ2-2; clone_size: once; d_call: NA; cdr3_nt: TGCAGTGCTAGGGATGAAGGGAACCCCGGGGAGCCGTTTTTT; cdr3_aa: CSARDEGNPGEPFF
v_call: TRBV10-3; j_call: TRBJ2-2; clone_size: NA; d_call: NA; cdr3_nt: TGTGCCATCAGTGGCCTGACAGGGAACACCGGGGAGCTGTTTTTT; cdr3_aa: CAISGLTGNTGELFF
v_call: TRBV6-1; j_call: TRBJ1-2; clone_size: NA; d_call: NA; cdr3_nt: TGTGCCAGCAGTGAAAACGACGGAAGGGATGGCTACACCTTC; cdr3_aa: CASSENDGRDGYTF
v_call: TRBV29-1; j_call: TRBJ1-1; clone_size: many; d_call: NA; cdr3_nt: NA; cdr3_aa: CSVFATGTTFF
v_call: TRBV6-6; j_call: TRBJ1-1; clone_size: NA; d_call: NA; cdr3_nt: TGTGCCAGCAGGAACCGTTACCGGGCCCCAGGGGCTGAAGCTTTCTTT; cdr3_aa: CASRNRYRAPGAEAFF
v_call: TRBV29-1; j_call: TRBJ1-5; clone_size: NA; d_call: NA; cdr3_nt: TGCAGCGTTGTTGTAGACTATAGCAATCAGCCCCAGCATTTT; cdr3_aa: CSVVVDYSNQPQHF
v_call: TRBV14; j_call: TRBJ2-7; clone_size: NA; d_call: NA; cdr3_nt: TGTGCCAGCAGCCAAACCCCGGGAGCAAGTTTCCTAGAGCAGTACTTC; cdr3_aa: CASSQTPGASFLEQYF
v_call: TRBV6-5; j_call: TRBJ2-5; clone_size: NA; d_call: TRBD1; cdr3_nt: TGTGCCAGCAGCCAGGGATCGACAGGGGGAGCCCAGTACTTC; cdr3_aa: CASSQGSTGGAQYF
v_call: TRBV7-9; j_call: TRBJ1-2; clone_size: many; d_call: NA; cdr3_nt: TGTGCCAGCAGCTTATTGGGACAAATCGGTCTTGAGGGCTACACCTTC; cdr3_aa: CASSLLGQIGLEGYTF
v_call: TRBV20-1; j_call: TRBJ1-1; clone_size: NA; d_call: TRBD1; cdr3_nt: TGCAGTGCTAGAGACCTCCTAGGGACAGGGTCGAACACTGAAGCTTTCTTT; cdr3_aa: CSARDLLGTGSNTEAFF
v_call: TRBV19; j_call: TRBJ1-2; clone_size: many; d_call: NA; cdr3_nt: TGTGCCAGTAGTGGGGGGCAAGACTATGGCTACACCTTC; cdr3_aa: CASSGGQDYGYTF
v_call: TRBV5-1; j_call: TRBJ2-7; clone_size: NA; d_call: NA; cdr3_nt: TGCGCCAGCAGCACAGAGGGACGGCGCAGGTTC; cdr3_aa: CASSTEGRRRF
v_call: TRBV15; j_call: TRBJ2-5; clone_size: many; d_call: NA; cdr3_nt: TGTGCCACCAGCACGGCCCCCGGACGAACGGTCCAAGAGACCCAGTACTTC; cdr3_aa: CATSTAPGRTVQETQYF
v_call: TRBV5-4; j_call: TRBJ1-1; clone_size: few; d_call: NA; cdr3_nt: TGTGCCAGCAGCTTAAGGGGCTCGTGGACTGAAGCTTTCTTT; cdr3_aa: CASSLRGSWTEAFF
v_call: TRBV25-1; j_call: TRBJ2-2; clone_size: many; d_call: TRBD1; cdr3_nt: TGTGCCAGCAGGACCTCGGACAGGGCCGGGCTATTGAACACCGGGGAGCTGTTTTTT; cdr3_aa: CASRTSDRAGLLNTGELFF
v_call: TRBV7-2; j_call: TRBJ2-5; clone_size: many; d_call: NA; cdr3_nt: TGTGCCAGCAGCCGCGGAGGAGGTTCAAGGGAGACCCAGTACTTC; cdr3_aa: CASSRGGGSRETQYF
v_call: TRBV29-1; j_call: TRBJ1-4; clone_size: many; d_call: NA; cdr3_nt: TGCAGCGCCCGAGGCGAAGATCTGGAAAAACTGTTTTTT; cdr3_aa: CSARGEDLEKLFF
v_call: TRBV10-3; j_call: TRBJ2-7; clone_size: NA; d_call: TRBD1; cdr3_nt: TGTGCCAGCAGTTGGGGGACAGGTTCTAACTTATACGAGCAGTACTTC; cdr3_aa: CASSWGTGSNLYEQYF
v_call: TRBV15; j_call: TRBJ2-7; clone_size: once; d_call: NA; cdr3_nt: TGTGCCACCACCCCGACCGGAGGCTTCACTGAGCAGTACTTC; cdr3_aa: CATTPTGGFTEQYF
v_call: TRBV19; j_call: TRBJ1-1; clone_size: many; d_call: NA; cdr3_nt: TGTGCCAGCAATTTTCGTGGGTCCTTCACTGAAGCTTTCTTT; cdr3_aa: CASNFRGSFTEAFF
v_call: TRBV4-3; j_call: TRBJ2-7; clone_size: few; d_call: TRBD1; cdr3_nt: TGCGCCAGCAGCCAATACAGGGGGGCGGACGAGCAGTACTTC; cdr3_aa: CASSQYRGADEQYF
v_call: TRBV7-9; j_call: TRBJ1-5; clone_size: once; d_call: NA; cdr3_nt: TGTGCCAGCAGCTTTGGGAAAGGCAATCAGCCCCAGCATTTT; cdr3_aa: CASSFGKGNQPQHF
v_call: TRBV13; j_call: TRBJ2-5; clone_size: few; d_call: TRBD1; cdr3_nt: TGTGCCAGCAGCTTCCGACAGGGGAAGGAGACCCAGTACTTC; cdr3_aa: CASSFRQGKETQYF
v_call: TRBV6-2/TRBV6-3; j_call: TRBJ1-2; clone_size: few; d_call: NA; cdr3_nt: TGTGCCAGCCAGAGAACCGCCGACGGAAACTATGGCTACACCTTC; cdr3_aa: CASQRTADGNYGYTF
v_call: TRBV20-1; j_call: TRBJ2-7; clone_size: many; d_call: TRBD2; cdr3_nt: TGCAGTGCTAGTCTCCTAGCGGCTTACGAGCAGTACTTC; cdr3_aa: CSASLLAAYEQYF
v_call: TRBV12-3/TRBV12-4; j_call: TRBJ1-1; clone_size: many; d_call: NA; cdr3_nt: TGTGCCAGCAGTTTAATGGTGGATAGCTCTGAAGCTTTCTTT; cdr3_aa: CASSLMVDSSEAFF
v_call: TRBV7-9; j_call: TRBJ1-2; clone_size: many; d_call: TRBD1; cdr3_nt: TGTGCCAGCAGCTTTCCAGGGGGCGCGTATGGCTACACCTTC; cdr3_aa: CASSFPGGAYGYTF
v_call: TRBV29-1; j_call: TRBJ2-3; clone_size: few; d_call: NA; cdr3_nt: TGCAGCGTGACACAGGGTTCGTCCCTCGGAGATACGCAGTATTTT; cdr3_aa: CSVTQGSSLGDTQYF
v_call: TRBV11-3; j_call: TRBJ2-7; clone_size: few; d_call: TRBD2; cdr3_nt: TGTGCCAGCAGTTCCATAGCGGGGACTAACTACGAGCAGTACTTC; cdr3_aa: CASSSIAGTNYEQYF
v_call: TRBV10-2; j_call: TRBJ1-1; clone_size: NA; d_call: NA; cdr3_nt: TGCGCCAGCAGGCCCAGGGCGGTGAACACTGAAGCTTTCTTT; cdr3_aa: CASRPRAVNTEAFF
v_call: TRBV14; j_call: TRBJ1-6; clone_size: few; d_call: NA; cdr3_nt: TGTGCCAGCAGCCCGGTTCTGGGAACACCCCTCCACTTT; cdr3_aa: CASSPVLGTPLHF
v_call: TRBV10-3; j_call: TRBJ1-5; clone_size: many; d_call: NA; cdr3_nt: TGTGCCACAGGACCGGATCAGCCCCAGCATTTT; cdr3_aa: CATGPDQPQHF
v_call: TRBV4-3; j_call: TRBJ2-5; clone_size: few; d_call: NA; cdr3_nt: TGCGCCAGCAGCCAAGATCGACCGGCGCTCCAAGAGACCCAGTACTTC; cdr3_aa: CASSQDRPALQETQYF
v_call: TRBV4-3; j_call: TRBJ1-6; clone_size: NA; d_call: NA; cdr3_nt: TGCGCCAGCAGCCAAGGGGTGGGCAGTAATAATTCACCCCTCCACTTT; cdr3_aa: CASSQGVGSNNSPLHF
v_call: TRBV7-2; j_call: TRBJ1-5; clone_size: once; d_call: TRBD1; cdr3_nt: TGTGCCAGCAGCCAGCCCACAGGGGGCGGACAGCCCCAGCATTTT; cdr3_aa: CASSQPTGGGQPQHF
v_call: TRBV4-3; j_call: TRBJ1-1; clone_size: many; d_call: NA; cdr3_nt: TGCGCCAGCAGCCAAGATCGGGCCGGAGGCACTGAAGCTTTCTTT; cdr3_aa: CASSQDRAGGTEAFF